Listed here are 22 T cell receptor beta chains from one sample, sequenced in a study of T cell clusters in autoimmune cytopenias. TRB was amplified by touch-down multiplex PCR, primer pools A and B combined. TCRdb reanalyzed the multiplex PCR reads and collapses them to one entry per CDR3 protein, without DNA. The listing records about 12,000 distinct CDR3 sequences. TRB was amplified from 250 ng of peripheral blood genomic DNA per sample. Material: peripheral blood. The receptor source for this set is a human donor with an autoimmune cytopenia or autoimmune hepatitis (not recorded which).

The V call is TRBV30, the J call TRBJ1-1. This CDR3 is 13 amino acids long. Germline CDR1 GTSNPN, CDR2 SVGIG (reference sequence). The CDR3 reads CAWRGSQHTEAFF.

The J gene is TRBJ2-3, the V gene TRBV7-6. CDR1 and CDR2 (germline): SGHVS, FNYEAQ. The CDR3 length is 11 residues. This chain's CDR3 is CASSHTDTQYF.

This chain connects TRBV6-5 to TRBJ1-4. The CDR3 sequence is 12 residues long. The germline V gene encodes CDR1 MNHEY and CDR2 SVGAGI. The CDR3 sequence: CASSYDREKLFF.

The CDR3 loop reads CASTQSGGLLQTQYF. This chain links TRBV6-2 or TRBV6-3 with TRBJ2-5; the D call from TCRdb, TRBD2, cannot be confirmed without DNA. The length of the CDR3 is 15 residues. Per germline, CDR1 MNHEY and CDR2 SVGEGT.

This clonotype is labeled medium-sized based on frequency. This rearrangement joins TRBV11-1 to TRBJ1-2; TCRdb's D call of TRBD1 is untestable without DNA. Germline V gene sequence: CDR1 SGHAT, CDR2 FQDESV (reference sequence). The length of the CDR3 is 13 residues. CDR3 sequence reads: CASSPTGEYGYTF.

The V and J genes are TRBV6-2 or TRBV6-3 and TRBJ2-5; without DNA, the TCRdb call of TRBD2 cannot be checked. Germline CDR1 reads MNHEY; CDR2 reads SVGEGT. The CDR3 has 14 amino acids. CDR3 sequence reads: CASTWASAAGTQYF.

The rearrangement uses TRBV7-6 and TRBJ2-1; TCRdb picks TRBD2, but there is no DNA to check that call. Germline V gene sequence: CDR1 SGHVS, CDR2 FNYEAQ. This CDR3 has 14 residues. CDR3 loop: CASSSPSGNNEQFF. Filled out from reference TRBV7-6 and TRBJ2-1, the complete variable domain reads GAGVSQSPRYKVTKRGQDVALRCDPISGHVSLYWYRQALGQGPEFLTYFNYEAQQDKSGLPNDRFSAERPEGSISTLTIQRTEQRDSAMYRCASSSPSGNNEQFFGPGTRLTVL.

By frequency, this clonotype registers medium-sized. The V gene is TRBV6-5, the J gene TRBJ2-1; the D gene TCRdb calls, TRBD1, cannot be checked with no DNA. CDR3 length: 11 amino acids. Germline V gives CDR1 MNHEY, CDR2 SVGAGI. The CDR3 region is CASSNGQDQFF.

The chain couples TRBV5-6 to TRBJ2-5; TCRdb lists TRBD1, though no DNA is available to test this call. The CDR3 contains 14 residues. Per the germline V gene, CDR1 is SGHDT and CDR2 is YYEEEE. This CDR3 reads CASSLDGPGRTQYF.

The chain has TRBV6-5 and TRBJ2-5; the TRBD2 assignment by TCRdb is unverifiable without DNA. The CDR3 sequence is 15 residues long. Germline lookup yields CDR1 MNHEY and CDR2 SVGAGI. This CDR3 is CASSSGTTNGETQYF.

The J gene is TRBJ2-5, the V gene TRBV6-6. This CDR3 spans 16 amino acids. The germline gives CDR1 MNHNY, CDR2 SVGAGI (reference sequence). The CDR3 loop is CASSYYPISLVETQYF.

The genes are TRBV7-6 and TRBJ2-1; with no DNA, the TCRdb D assignment of TRBD1 cannot be verified. Germline CDR1 is SGHVS and CDR2 is FNYEAQ. CDR3 length: 16 amino acids. CDR3: CASSIRGSPSGNEQFF.

This clonotype shows up as medium-sized (0.01 to 0.1%) by frequency. V is TRBV29-1 and J is TRBJ2-3; absent DNA, TCRdb's TRBD2 call cannot be checked. The germline gives CDR1 SQVTM, CDR2 ANQGSEA. The CDR3 has 16 residues. The chain's CDR3 is CSVEDLAGGTADTQYF.

The V and J genes are TRBV6-4 and TRBJ2-5; as DNA is missing, the TRBD2 call by TCRdb cannot be tested. The germline V gene encodes CDR1 MRHNA and CDR2 SNTAGT. The CDR3 runs 15 residues. CDR3 residues: CASSPGLAGPETQYF.

The chain has TRBV6-1 and TRBJ2-2. This CDR3 region has 13 residues. Germline assignment: CDR1 MNHNS and CDR2 SASEGT. Here the CDR3 reads CASSTVGTGELFF.

The chain recombines TRBV6-5 with TRBJ2-2; TCRdb proposes TRBD2, but this gene call is untestable without DNA. The CDR3 loop spans 17 amino acids. The V gene's germline CDR1 is MNHEY and CDR2 SVGAGI. CDR3 sequence: CASSYSFSGTGTGELFF.

This chain uses TRBV6-6 with TRBJ2-3; as DNA is missing, the TRBD1 call by TCRdb cannot be tested. CDR3 length: 15 residues. The germline gives CDR1 MNHNY, CDR2 SVGAGI (reference sequence). The chain's CDR3 is CASTLGGQGSNTQYF.

This rearrangement joins TRBV19 to TRBJ2-2; without DNA, the TCRdb call of TRBD1 cannot be checked. The CDR3 has 16 amino acids. Germline V gene data show CDR1 as LNHDA and CDR2 as SQIVND (reference sequence). Here the CDR3 reads CASSNAGQIITGELFF.

By frequency, this clonotype registers medium-sized. CDR3 residues: CASSNLPGQDTDTQYF. The chain carries TRBV19 and TRBJ2-3; TCRdb's assignment of TRBD1 cannot be checked, as there is no DNA. Germline assignment: CDR1 LNHDA and CDR2 SQIVND (reference sequence). This CDR3 comprises 16 residues. Drawing the rest from reference TRBV19 and TRBJ2-3, the complete variable domain is DGGITQSPKYLFRKEGQNVTLSCEQNLNHDAMYWYRQDPGQGLRLIYYSQIVNDFQKGDIAEGYSVSREKKESFPLTVTSAQKNPTAFYLCASSNLPGQDTDTQYFGPGTRLTVL.

The chain has TRBV6-2 or TRBV6-3 and TRBJ2-6. The CDR3 is 13 residues long. The germline CDR1 and CDR2 sequences are MNHEY and SVGEGT. CDR3 residues: CATENSGANVLTF.

This chain uses TRBV6-5 with TRBJ2-1; TCRdb's D gene call, TRBD2, goes unchecked for lack of DNA. The CDR3 spans 16 residues. Germline-derived CDR1 and CDR2 are MNHEY and SVGAGI. The CDR3 protein is CASRGSGRNTYNEQFF.

The chain employs TRBV5-4 and TRBJ2-3. Germline V gene data show CDR1 as SGHNT and CDR2 as YYREEE (reference sequence). This CDR3 spans 12 amino acids. The CDR3 spells CASSTSTDTQYF.